One sample yielded the 10 T cell receptor beta chains listed below, sequenced in a study of blood T cells in healthy people across ages. Alongside a J-beta primer mix, a sample-barcoded 5' primer served in a second PCR lasting about 7 to 11 cycles. MiXCR was run by TCRdb on the 5' RACE reads, yielding one entry per CDR3 protein. The sample has around 1,800,000 distinct CDR3 sequences, around 40% seen once; the top ten hold roughly 23%. The sequenced sample consisted of blood. Source of these receptors: a human donor in good health.

The chain carries TRBV20-1 and TRBJ2-5, with 10 nucleotides matching TRBD2. The CDR3 consists of 15 residues. V shed 5 bases, J shed 0 bases, and the junction held 6 bases outside the gene matches. Germline values: CDR1 DFQATT, CDR2 SNEGSKA (reference sequence). The CDR3 bases are TGCAGTGCTCAAAAAGCGGGGGGGTACCAAGAGACCCAGTACTTC. Translation gives CSAQKAGGYQETQYF.

In this sample, this clonotype turned up a few times. Here the CDR3 DNA reads TGTGCCACCAGCAGAGTTATGGAGGGGGCAAGCTACGAGCAGTACTTC. It is translated as CATSRVMEGASYEQYF. The J gene is TRBJ2-7, the V gene TRBV15, with D possibly TRBD1 on 7 matching bases. Trimming pared 1 base from V and 3 bases from J, leaving 16 bases between. Germline CDR1 and CDR2: LNHNV and YYDKDF (reference sequence). This CDR3 has 16 residues.

The chain recombines TRBV6-2 or TRBV6-3 with TRBJ2-7, with a possible D match to TRBD2 (6 bases). This CDR3 is 16 amino acids long. V lost 8 bases and J lost 4, with 24 bases in between. Germline lookup yields CDR1 MNHEY and CDR2 SVGEGT. The CDR3 bases are TGTGCCAGCCTAGCCTCCTTCGGGACTCCTACATACGAGCAGTACTTC. It encodes CASLASFGTPTYEQYF.

The V gene is TRBV29-1, the J gene TRBJ1-2; D unresolved. Per germline, CDR1 SQVTM and CDR2 ANQGSEA. Trimming removed 2 bases at V and 3 bases at J, with 10 bases between. The CDR3 loop spans 13 amino acids. The CDR3 loop is CSVERRQYYGYTF. CDR3 DNA sequence: TGCAGCGTTGAAAGGAGGCAGTACTATGGCTACACCTTC.

The genes are TRBV19 and TRBJ1-1; D not certain. Germline lookup yields CDR1 LNHDA and CDR2 SQIVND (reference sequence). The CDR3 sequence is 13 residues long. Trimming removed 6 bases at V and 6 bases at J, with 14 bases between. CDR3 protein: CASSPLSFAEAFF. CDR3 in DNA: TGTGCCAGTAGCCCTCTGAGTTTTGCTGAAGCTTTCTTT.

The gene calls are TRBV7-2 and TRBJ2-7; D is possibly TRBD1 (5 bases). CDR3 length: 14 amino acids. With 3 bases removed from V and 1 base from J, the gap between germline ends came to 10 bases. Germline V gives CDR1 SGHTA, CDR2 FQGNSA. CDR3 sequence reads: CASSLDIQSYEQYF. The DNA of the CDR3 is TGTGCCAGCAGCTTGGACATACAATCCTACGAGCAGTACTTC. Complete variable domain (other parts from reference TRBV7-2 and TRBJ2-7): GAGVSQSPSNKVTEKGKDVELRCDPISGHTALYWYRQSLGQGLEFLIYFQGNSAPDKSGLPSDRFSAERTGGSVSTLTIQRTQQEDSAVYLCASSLDIQSYEQYFGPGTRLTVT.

The rearrangement links TRBV6-6 to TRBJ1-2, with 7 bases fitting TRBD1. J lost 5 bases, V lost 8 bases, and 11 bases had no gene match. The CDR3 spans 14 residues. From germline, CDR1 is MNHNY and CDR2 SVGAGI (reference sequence). This chain's CDR3 is CASLMGGGAYGYTF. The DNA for the CDR3 is TGTGCCAGCCTCATGGGAGGGGGCGCGTATGGCTACACCTTC.

In its sample, this clonotype was seen a few times. This sequence joins TRBV7-2 and TRBJ2-4; D gene unclear. This CDR3 spans 12 amino acids. V was shortened by 6 bases and J by 15 bases, with 18 bases between the two germline ends. Germline CDR1 is SGHTA and CDR2 is FQGNSA. Here the CDR3 reads CASRADDPATYF. CDR3 bases: TGTGCCAGCAGAGCCGACGATCCCGCTACGTACTTC.

This chain connects TRBV5-1 to TRBJ2-3, with 13 bases that match TRBD2. Trimming removed 4 bases from V and 6 bases from J; junction bases left unmatched: 14. CDR3 length equals 18 residues. Germline V CDR1 and CDR2: SGHRS, YFSETQ. CDR3 sequence reads: CASSGRTSGGSMVDTQYF. In DNA, the CDR3 is TGCGCCAGCAGCGGAAGGACTAGCGGGGGCTCAATGGTGGATACGCAGTATTTT.

The rearrangement joins TRBV7-3 to TRBJ1-1; maybe TRBD1 (6 bases). The length of the CDR3 is 16 residues. V was cut by 5 bases and J by 0 bases, with 16 bases left in between. CDR1 and CDR2 from the germline V gene are SGHTA and FQGTGA. CDR3 nucleotide sequence: TGTGCCAGCAGCCCCAGGGGACGACTTATGAACACTGAAGCTTTCTTT. This encodes CASSPRGRLMNTEAFF.